The sequence of this TCR beta chain was determined in a study of T-cell memory formation after mild COVID-19. Only a few counts were recorded for this clonotype. Its specificity is not known. TCRdb used MiXCR to reprocess the 5' RACE reads, holding one entry per CDR3 protein. The sample gives roughly 200,000 distinct CDR3 sequences, 16% of which show up once; roughly 2.1% is in the top ten. The study's findings and limits: Later expanders leaned CD4+, whereas day 15 to 85 contracting clones were balanced CD4/CD8. Contracting CD4+ clones were located mainly in CM and EM, and CD8+ clones in EMRA.

The sequence came from an adult woman who had mild COVID-19 (a few samples of this study predate the infection). Cell type and time point are not known. The sequencing input was PBMCs or a T cell subset sorted from them (not recorded which).

As DNA, the CDR3 is TGCAGTGCTAGAGACAGGGTGGACACTGAAGCTTTCTTT. Protein product: CSARDRVDTEAFF. The V gene is TRBV20-1, the J gene TRBJ1-1; D perhaps matches TRBD1 (5 bases). The V and J ends lost 0 bases and 3 bases respectively, with 8 bases between them. CDR1 is DFQATT and CDR2 is SNEGSKA in the germline V gene (reference sequence). The CDR3 extends over 13 amino acids.